What follows are 7 T cell receptor beta chains derived from one specimen sequenced in a study of human T cells and chemical hapten exposure. TCRdb reanalysed the RACE reads using MiXCR and keeps one entry per CDR3 protein. The repertoire holds some 150,000 distinct CDR3 sequences, with 12% as singletons. Time point here: patch test 2, 6 weeks after DPC sensitization. Documented treatment: therapeutic diphenylcyclopropenone sensitization with weekly scalp DPC. Sequences were derived from whole blood, sampled in connection with sensitization to the hapten diphenylcyclopropenone (DPC). The origin of the receptors is a woman between 45 and 65 years old with alopecia areata. Some clones in this sample may be carry-over from other donors' samples.

This chain joins TRBV24-1 and TRBJ2-3; maybe TRBD2 (5 bases). Germline V gene sequence: CDR1 KGHDR, CDR2 SFDVKD. V was pared by 4 bases and J by 4 bases, with 14 bases between. This CDR3 spans 15 amino acids. The CDR3 DNA is TGTGCCACCAGTGACCCACAAGGGAGCGCAGATACGCAGTATTTT. It codes for CATSDPQGSADTQYF.

This chain uses TRBV5-4 with TRBJ1-5; D possibly corresponds to TRBD1 (5 bases). The CDR3 consists of 15 residues. Looked up from germline, CDR1 is SGHNT and CDR2 is YYREEE (reference sequence). Trimming removed 4 bases from V and 2 bases from J, with 13 bases in between. The CDR3 sequence: CASSMGPAGNQPQHF. In nucleotides, the CDR3 is TGTGCCAGCAGCATGGGACCTGCGGGCAATCAGCCCCAGCATTTT.

The chain links TRBV11-2 to TRBJ1-6; 9 nucleotides line up with TRBD1. The J segment lost 10 bases and the V segment lost 1 base, leaving 2 bases of the junction unmatched. Germline V lookup: CDR1 SGHAT, CDR2 FQNNGV. The CDR3 runs to 14 residues. The chain's CDR3 is CASSLGTGESPLHF. DNA for the CDR3: TGTGCCAGCAGCTTAGGGACAGGGGAATCACCCCTCCACTTT. The full variable domain, with the rest looked up from reference TRBV11-2 and TRBJ1-6, is EAGVAQSPRYKIIEKRQSVAFWCNPISGHATLYWYQQILGQGPKLLIQFQNNGVVDDSQLPKDRFSAERLKGVDSTLKIQPAKLEDSAVYLCASSLGTGESPLHFGNGTRLTVT.

This clonotype has a count of ten or more. The V call is TRBV6-6, the J call TRBJ2-7; D assignment may be TRBD1 or TRBD2 (5 bases each). With 0 bases removed from V and 6 bases from J, the gap between germline ends came to 9 bases. The CDR3 has 13 amino acids. In germline, CDR1 is MNHNY, CDR2 SVGAGI (reference sequence). The CDR3 loop reads CASSYSDGGEQYF. Written as DNA, the CDR3 is TGTGCCAGCAGTTACTCGGATGGGGGCGAGCAGTACTTC.

This clonotype was seen many times. The chain couples TRBV2 to TRBJ1-5, with no clear D. The CDR3 is made up of 14 amino acids. V dropped 2 bases and J dropped 0 bases, with 5 bases sitting between them. CDR1 and CDR2 from the germline V gene are SNHLY and FYNNEI. CDR3 residues: CASSERISNQPQHF. In DNA form, the CDR3 reads TGTGCCAGCAGTGAACGGATTAGCAATCAGCCCCAGCATTTT.

This rearrangement joins TRBV18 to TRBJ1-3; D unclear. The CDR3 spans 14 residues. The V gene's germline CDR1 is KGHSH and CDR2 LQKENI. The ends were cut back, 6 bases at V and 0 bases at J, with 9 bases in the middle. The CDR3 DNA follows: TGTGCCAGCTCCCCGAATAGCTCTGGAAACACCATATATTTT. It specifies CASSPNSSGNTIYF.

This clonotype came up a few times. The chain combines TRBV18 with TRBJ2-2; the D is unclear. Trimming left V 3 bases short and J 2 bases short, with 7 bases between. The CDR3 has 14 amino acids. Germline loops: CDR1 KGHSH, CDR2 LQKENI. As DNA, the CDR3 is TGTGCCAGCTCACCTATTCACAACACCGGGGAGCTGTTTTTT. It specifies CASSPIHNTGELFF.